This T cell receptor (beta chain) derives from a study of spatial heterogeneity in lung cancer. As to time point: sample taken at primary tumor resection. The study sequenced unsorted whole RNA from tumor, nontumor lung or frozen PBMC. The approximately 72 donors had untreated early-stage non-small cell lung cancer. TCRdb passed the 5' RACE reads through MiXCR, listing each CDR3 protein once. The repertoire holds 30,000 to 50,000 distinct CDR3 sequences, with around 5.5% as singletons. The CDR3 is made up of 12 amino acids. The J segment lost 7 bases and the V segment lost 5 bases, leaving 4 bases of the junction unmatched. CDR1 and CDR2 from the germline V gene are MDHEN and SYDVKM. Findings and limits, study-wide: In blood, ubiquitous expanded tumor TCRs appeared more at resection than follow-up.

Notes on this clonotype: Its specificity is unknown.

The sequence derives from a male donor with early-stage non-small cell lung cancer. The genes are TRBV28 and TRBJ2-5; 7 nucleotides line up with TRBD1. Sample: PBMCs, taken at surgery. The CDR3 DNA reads TGTGCCAGCAGTACAGGGGAGAGGACCCAGTACTTC. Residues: CASSTGERTQYF.